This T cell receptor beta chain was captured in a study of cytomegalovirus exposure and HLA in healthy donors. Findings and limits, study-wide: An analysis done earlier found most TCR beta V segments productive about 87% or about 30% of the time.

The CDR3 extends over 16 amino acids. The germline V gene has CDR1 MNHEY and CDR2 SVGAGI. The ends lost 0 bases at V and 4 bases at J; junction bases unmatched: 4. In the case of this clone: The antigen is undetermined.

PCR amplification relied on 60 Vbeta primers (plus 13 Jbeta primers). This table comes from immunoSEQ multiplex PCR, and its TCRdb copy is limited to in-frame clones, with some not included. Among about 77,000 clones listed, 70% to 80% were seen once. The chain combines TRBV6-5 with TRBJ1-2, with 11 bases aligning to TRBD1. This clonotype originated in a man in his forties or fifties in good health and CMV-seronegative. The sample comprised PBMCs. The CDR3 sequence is CASSYSRTGGAYGYTF. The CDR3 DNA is TGTGCCAGCAGTTACTCAAGGACAGGGGGCGCCTATGGCTACACCTTC.